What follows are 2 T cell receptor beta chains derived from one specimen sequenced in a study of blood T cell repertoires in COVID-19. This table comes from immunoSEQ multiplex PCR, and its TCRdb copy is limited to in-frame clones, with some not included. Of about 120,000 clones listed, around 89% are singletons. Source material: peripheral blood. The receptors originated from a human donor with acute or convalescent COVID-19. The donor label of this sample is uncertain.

CDR3 region: CASSPWGHSGTEAFF. CDR3 nucleotide sequence: TGTGCCAGCAGCCCCTGGGGGCACTCGGGCACTGAAGCTTTCTTT. The rearrangement uses TRBV4-2 and TRBJ1-1; weak D call: TRBD1 (6 bases). The CDR3 is 15 amino acids. V lost 4 bases and J lost 4, with 16 bases in between. The germline V gene has CDR1 LGHNA and CDR2 YNFKEQ.

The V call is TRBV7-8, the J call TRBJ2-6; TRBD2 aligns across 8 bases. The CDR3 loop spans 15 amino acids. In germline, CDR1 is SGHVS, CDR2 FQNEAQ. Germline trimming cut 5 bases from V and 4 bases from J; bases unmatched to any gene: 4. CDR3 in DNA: TGTGCCAGCAGCCCGGGGGGGGAGGGGGCCAACGTCCTGACTTTC. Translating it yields CASSPGGEGANVLTF.